Presented here are 19 T cell receptor beta chains from one specimen sequenced in a study of cytomegalovirus exposure and HLA in healthy donors. With 60 Vbeta and 13 Jbeta primers, the PCR was carried out. The repertoire was sequenced with immunoSEQ multiplex PCR; TCRdb's copy has only in-frame clones and lacks some. Among tens of thousands of clones listed, 79% were seen once. Sequencing was carried out using PBMCs. Receptors originate from a woman aged 25 to 39 in good health and CMV-seronegative.

This clone was seen a handful of times. The chain links TRBV18 to TRBJ2-5; maybe TRBD1 (6 bases). The V gene lost 3 bases and the J gene lost 7 bases, with 24 bases spanning the gap. The CDR3 loop spans 17 amino acids. The germline V gene has CDR1 KGHSH and CDR2 LQKENI. CDR3 DNA sequence: TGTGCCAGCTCACCTATATTGGCAGGGGCCCCGGAAGGGACCCAGTACTTC. Its translation is CASSPILAGAPEGTQYF.

This sequence joins TRBV12-5 and TRBJ1-5, with 7 bases matching TRBD1. Trimming removed 2 bases from V and 3 bases from J; junction bases left unmatched: 10. Germline lookup yields CDR1 LGHNT and CDR2 FRNRAP. The CDR3 has 17 amino acids. This CDR3 reads CASGLYRGLDYNQPQHF. Written as DNA, the CDR3 is TGTGCTAGTGGTTTGTACAGGGGATTAGATTACAATCAGCCCCAGCATTTT.

The V gene is TRBV6-6, the J gene TRBJ1-5; D gene unclear. Germline CDR1 is MNHNY and CDR2 is SVGAGI (reference sequence). V lost 5 bases, J lost 3 bases, and 14 bases lay in between. The CDR3 totals 15 residues. CDR3: CASSEGFPDNQPQHF. CDR3 bases: TGTGCCAGCAGTGAGGGATTTCCGGACAATCAGCCCCAGCATTTT.

This clone has just one count. The rearrangement links TRBV30 to TRBJ2-3; 8 bases align to TRBD1. The V gene end was trimmed by 1 base and the J gene end by 6 bases; junction bases not matched to a gene: 6. Germline CDR1 GTSNPN, CDR2 SVGIG (reference sequence). The length of the CDR3 is 14 residues. The CDR3 bases are TGTGCCTGGAGTGCCGACAGGGGCTGGGATACGCAGTATTTT. Its translation is CAWSADRGWDTQYF.

About this clone: The identical CDR3 is also encoded by other nucleotide sequences in the sample. The chain joins TRBV4-3 to TRBJ1-5, with 7 bases aligning to TRBD1. The V gene's germline CDR1 is LGHNA and CDR2 YSLEER. With 0 bases clipped from V and 7 bases from J, the junction kept 3 bases outside the gene matches. The CDR3 totals 14 residues. CDR3 sequence: CASSQDSGGQPQHF. The CDR3 DNA reads as TGCGCCAGCAGCCAAGACTCAGGGGGGCAGCCCCAGCATTTT.

This clone was counted once. The chain has TRBV10-3 and TRBJ2-6; 10 bases align to TRBD2. Unmatched junction bases numbered 5, after V lost 6 bases and J lost 0 bases. The CDR3 contains 17 residues. Germline CDR1 reads ENHRY; CDR2 reads SYGVKD. This chain's CDR3 is CAIRTSGSTSGANVLTF. The DNA for the CDR3 is TGTGCCATCAGGACTAGCGGGTCGACCTCTGGGGCCAACGTCCTGACTTTC.

This clone appeared a few times. The gene calls are TRBV7-2 and TRBJ2-7, with 12 bases identical to TRBD1. The CDR3 runs to 16 residues. Germline CDR1 SGHTA, CDR2 FQGNSA. V was pared by 4 bases and J by 3 bases, with 7 bases of the junction left unmatched. The CDR3 nucleotides are TGTGCCAGCAGCTCGGAGGGGGACAGGGGGCTCTACGAGCAGTACTTC. It encodes CASSSEGDRGLYEQYF. Filled out from reference TRBV7-2 and TRBJ2-7, the complete variable domain reads GAGVSQSPSNKVTEKGKDVELRCDPISGHTALYWYRQSLGQGLEFLIYFQGNSAPDKSGLPSDRFSAERTGGSVSTLTIQRTQQEDSAVYLCASSSEGDRGLYEQYFGPGTRLTVT.

The gene calls are TRBV29-1 and TRBJ2-1; D unclear. This CDR3 contains 9 residues. Trimming stripped 3 bases from V and 13 bases from J, with 7 bases between. The V gene's germline CDR1 is SQVTM and CDR2 ANQGSEA. In nucleotides, the CDR3 is TGCAGCGTTGATGCTAATCAGTTCTTC. The encoded protein is CSVDANQFF.

This clone was counted a few times. The genes are TRBV15 and TRBJ2-2, with 12 bases matching TRBD2. The CDR3 has 16 amino acids. The junction had 4 bases not matched to a gene; V was cut back by 2 bases and J by 6 bases. CDR1 and CDR2 (germline): LNHNV, YYDKDF (reference sequence). For the CDR3, the DNA is TGTGCCACCAGCAGATCCCGGACTAGCGGGGCCGGGGAGCTGTTTTTT. Amino acid sequence: CATSRSRTSGAGELFF.

The chain joins TRBV10-2 to TRBJ2-5; perhaps TRBD1 as D (5 bases). The tail of the sequence fits TRBJ2-7 better, so the J call may be wrong. The CDR3 extends over 13 amino acids. Germline V gene data show CDR1 as WSHSY and CDR2 as SAAADI. In nucleotides, the CDR3 is TGCGCCAGCAGTGAGCGCCAGGGTGGCGAGCAGTACTTC. Protein: CASSERQGGEQYF.

This clone was counted between two and nine times. J is TRBJ1-2 and V is TRBV7-2; 8 bases are shared with TRBD1. Germline V gene lookup returns CDR1 SGHTA and CDR2 FQGNSA. The CDR3 spans 14 residues. Unmatched junction bases numbered 5, after V lost 3 bases and J lost 5 bases. CDR3 amino acids: CASSFRTGSYGYTF. Written as DNA, the CDR3 is TGTGCCAGCAGCTTTCGGACAGGGTCTTATGGCTACACCTTC.

This chain uses TRBV19 with TRBJ1-1, with D perhaps matching TRBD1 (6 bases). Germline-derived CDR1 and CDR2 are LNHDA and SQIVND (reference sequence). V was cut by 6 bases and J by 4 bases, with 21 bases left in between. CDR3 length: 16 residues. CDR3 in DNA: TGTGCCAGTAGCCCATATTGGGGAGGGGGGCTCACTGAAGCTTTCTTT. This sequence encodes CASSPYWGGGLTEAFF. Complete variable domain (other parts from reference TRBV19 and TRBJ1-1): DGGITQSPKYLFRKEGQNVTLSCEQNLNHDAMYWYRQDPGQGLRLIYYSQIVNDFQKGDIAEGYSVSREKKESFPLTVTSAQKNPTAFYLCASSPYWGGGLTEAFFGQGTRLTVV.

The rearrangement uses TRBV9 and TRBJ2-3, with 7 bases identical to TRBD1. The J segment lost 4 bases and the V segment lost 0 bases, leaving 5 bases of the junction unmatched. The CDR3 is 15 amino acids. Looked up from germline, CDR1 is SGDLS and CDR2 is YYNGEE. The CDR3 DNA is TGTGCCAGCAGCGTAGCTGGGACAGTGCCAGATACGCAGTATTTT. Protein sequence: CASSVAGTVPDTQYF.

The chain links TRBV4-3 to TRBJ1-1, with 7 bases lining up with TRBD1. The germline V gene encodes CDR1 LGHNA and CDR2 YSLEER. The V segment lost 0 bases and the J segment 1 base; nucleotides outside the gene matches: 5. The CDR3 is 16 residues long. CDR3: CASSQDLWDRNTEAFF. Written as DNA, the CDR3 is TGCGCCAGCAGCCAAGATCTCTGGGACAGGAACACTGAAGCTTTCTTT.

The V call is TRBV5-1, the J call TRBJ2-2; D unresolved. The germline V and J ends were trimmed by 0 bases and 7 bases, with 7 bases remaining between them. The germline CDR1 and CDR2 sequences are SGHRS and YFSETQ. CDR3 length: 13 residues. For the CDR3, the DNA is TGCGCCAGCAGCTTGGACGGGTTCGGGGAGCTGTTTTTT. This encodes CASSLDGFGELFF.

This sequence joins TRBV4-3 and TRBJ2-1; D is unresolved. V lost 1 base and J 6 bases, leaving 7 bases between the germline ends. The CDR3 sequence is 13 residues long. The germline CDR1 and CDR2 sequences are LGHNA and YSLEER. CDR3 nucleotide sequence: TGCGCCAGCAGCCAAGGGGTAGCCAATGAGCAGTTCTTC. Protein product: CASSQGVANEQFF.

The CDR3 coding sequence is TGCGCCAGCAGCCAGGGAGGGGTGAGTGAAAAACTGTTTTTT. It translates to CASSQGGVSEKLFF. The rearrangement links TRBV4-1 to TRBJ1-4; a possible D gene is TRBD1 (5 bases). Trimming stripped 3 bases from V and 7 bases from J, with 12 bases between. The CDR3 is made up of 14 amino acids. Germline lookup yields CDR1 MGHRA and CDR2 YSYEKL.

The rearrangement links TRBV7-8 to TRBJ1-2; 7 bases line up with TRBD1. Losses at the gene ends were 5 bases for V and 2 bases for J; bases not matched to a gene: 5. The CDR3 sequence is 14 residues long. The germline V gene has CDR1 SGHVS and CDR2 FQNEAQ. The CDR3 coding sequence is TGTGCCAGCAGCAAATTGACAGGGAACTATGGCTACACCTTC. Its translation is CASSKLTGNYGYTF.

The chain links TRBV11-2 to TRBJ2-3; D is possibly TRBD2 (5 bases). V dropped 5 bases and J dropped 0 bases, with 18 bases sitting between them. This CDR3 has 17 residues. Germline V gene sequence: CDR1 SGHAT, CDR2 FQNNGV. Here the CDR3 reads CASSPKLNTGSTDTQYF. The CDR3 region has the DNA TGTGCCAGCAGCCCTAAACTAAACACGGGGAGCACAGATACGCAGTATTTT.